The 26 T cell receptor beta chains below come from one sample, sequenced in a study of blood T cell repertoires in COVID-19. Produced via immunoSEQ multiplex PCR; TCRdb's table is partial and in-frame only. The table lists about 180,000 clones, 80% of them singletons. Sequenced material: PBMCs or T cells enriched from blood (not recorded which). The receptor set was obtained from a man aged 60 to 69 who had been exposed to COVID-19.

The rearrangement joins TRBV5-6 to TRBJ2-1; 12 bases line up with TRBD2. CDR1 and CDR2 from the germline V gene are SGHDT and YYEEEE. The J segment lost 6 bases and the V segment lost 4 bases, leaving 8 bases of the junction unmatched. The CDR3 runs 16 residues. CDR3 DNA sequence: TGTGCCAGCAGCGCCTTACTAGCGGGAGGTGCCAATGAGCAGTTCTTC. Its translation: CASSALLAGGANEQFF. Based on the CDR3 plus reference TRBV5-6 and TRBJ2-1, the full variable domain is DAGVTQSPTHLIKTRGQQVTLRCSPKSGHDTVSWYQQALGQGPQFIFQYYEEEERQRGNFPDRFSGHQFPNYSSELNVNALLLGDSALYLCASSALLAGGANEQFFGPGTRLTVL.

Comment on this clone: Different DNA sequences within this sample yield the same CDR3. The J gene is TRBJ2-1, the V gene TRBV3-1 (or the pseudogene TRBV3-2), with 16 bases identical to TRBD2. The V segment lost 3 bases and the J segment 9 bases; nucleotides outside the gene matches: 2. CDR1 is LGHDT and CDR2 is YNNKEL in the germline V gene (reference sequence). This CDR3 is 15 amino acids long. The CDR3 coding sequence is TGTGCCAGCAGCCAGGGACTAGCGGGGGGGACTGAGCAGTTCTTC. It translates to CASSQGLAGGTEQFF.

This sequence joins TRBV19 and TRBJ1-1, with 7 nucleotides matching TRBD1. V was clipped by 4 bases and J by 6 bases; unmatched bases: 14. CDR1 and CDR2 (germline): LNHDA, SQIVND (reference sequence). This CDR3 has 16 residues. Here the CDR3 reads CASSKRTQGTSAEAFF. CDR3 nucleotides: TGTGCCAGTAGTAAAAGAACACAGGGGACGAGCGCTGAAGCTTTCTTT. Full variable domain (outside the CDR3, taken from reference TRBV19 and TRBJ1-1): DGGITQSPKYLFRKEGQNVTLSCEQNLNHDAMYWYRQDPGQGLRLIYYSQIVNDFQKGDIAEGYSVSREKKESFPLTVTSAQKNPTAFYLCASSKRTQGTSAEAFFGQGTRLTVV.

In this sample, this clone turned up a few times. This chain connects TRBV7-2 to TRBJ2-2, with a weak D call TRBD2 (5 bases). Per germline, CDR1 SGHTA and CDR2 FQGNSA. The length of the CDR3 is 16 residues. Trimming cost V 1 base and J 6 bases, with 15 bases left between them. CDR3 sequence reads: CASSLVVRLKAGELFF. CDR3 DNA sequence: TGTGCCAGCAGCTTAGTGGTTAGACTAAAAGCCGGGGAGCTGTTTTTT.

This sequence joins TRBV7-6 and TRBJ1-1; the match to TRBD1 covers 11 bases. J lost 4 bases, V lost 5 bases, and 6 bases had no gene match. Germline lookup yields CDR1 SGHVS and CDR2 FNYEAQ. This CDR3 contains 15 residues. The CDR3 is CASSTGQGDSTEAFF. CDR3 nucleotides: TGTGCCAGCAGCACGGGACAGGGGGACTCCACTGAAGCTTTCTTT. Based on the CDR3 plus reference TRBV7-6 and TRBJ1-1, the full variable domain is GAGVSQSPRYKVTKRGQDVALRCDPISGHVSLYWYRQALGQGPEFLTYFNYEAQQDKSGLPNDRFSAERPEGSISTLTIQRTEQRDSAMYRCASSTGQGDSTEAFFGQGTRLTVV.

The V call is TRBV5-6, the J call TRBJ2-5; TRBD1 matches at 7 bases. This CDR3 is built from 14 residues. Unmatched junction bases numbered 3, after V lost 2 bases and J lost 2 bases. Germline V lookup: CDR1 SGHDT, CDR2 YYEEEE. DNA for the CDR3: TGTGCCAGCAGCTTCGGGACAGCGCAAGAGACCCAGTACTTC. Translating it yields CASSFGTAQETQYF.

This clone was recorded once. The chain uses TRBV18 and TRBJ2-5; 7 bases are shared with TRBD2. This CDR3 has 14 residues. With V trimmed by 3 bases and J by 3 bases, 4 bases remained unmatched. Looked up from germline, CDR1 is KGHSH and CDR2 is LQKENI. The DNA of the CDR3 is TGTGCCAGCTCACCGGTGGCGGGGGAAGAGACCCAGTACTTC. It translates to CASSPVAGEETQYF.

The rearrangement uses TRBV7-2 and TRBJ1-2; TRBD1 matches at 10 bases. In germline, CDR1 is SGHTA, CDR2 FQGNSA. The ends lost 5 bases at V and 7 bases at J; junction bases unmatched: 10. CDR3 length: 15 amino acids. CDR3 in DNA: TGTGCCAGCAGCCCCCTTTGGACAGGGGGATTTGGCTACACCTTC. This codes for CASSPLWTGGFGYTF.

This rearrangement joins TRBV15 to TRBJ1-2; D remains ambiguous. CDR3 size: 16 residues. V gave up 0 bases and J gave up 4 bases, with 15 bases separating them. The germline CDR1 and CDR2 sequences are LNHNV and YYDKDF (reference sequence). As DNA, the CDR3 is TGTGCCACCAGCAGAGAGAGGGTTGGCTTAGGCTATGGCTACACCTTC. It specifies CATSRERVGLGYGYTF.

In DNA form, the CDR3 reads TGTGCCAGCAGCTTGGTAACAGGTCTAGGCACCGGGGAGCTGTTTTTT. It encodes CASSLVTGLGTGELFF. The gene calls are TRBV11-1 and TRBJ2-2; D is perhaps TRBD1 (5 bases). The CDR3 is 16 residues long. Deletions cut 3 bases from V and 4 bases from J, with 15 bases between. Germline V gene data show CDR1 as SGHAT and CDR2 as FQDESV (reference sequence).

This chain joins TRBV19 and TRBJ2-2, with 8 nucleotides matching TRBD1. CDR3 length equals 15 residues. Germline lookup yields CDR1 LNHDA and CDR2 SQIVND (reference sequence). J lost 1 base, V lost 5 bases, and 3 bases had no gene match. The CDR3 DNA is TGTGCCAGTAGTGGGGGGACAGGGAACACCGGGGAGCTGTTTTTT. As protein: CASSGGTGNTGELFF.

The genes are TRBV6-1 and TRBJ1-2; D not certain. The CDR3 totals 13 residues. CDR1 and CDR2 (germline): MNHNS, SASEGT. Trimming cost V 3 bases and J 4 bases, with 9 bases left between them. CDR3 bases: TGTGCCAGCAGTGAGATCACCGGCTATGGCTACACCTTC. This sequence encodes CASSEITGYGYTF.

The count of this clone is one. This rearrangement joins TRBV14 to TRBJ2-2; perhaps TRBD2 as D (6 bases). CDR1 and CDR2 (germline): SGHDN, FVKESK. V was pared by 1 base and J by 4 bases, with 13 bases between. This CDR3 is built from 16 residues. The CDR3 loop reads CASSQVMGGGTGELFF. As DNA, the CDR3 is TGTGCCAGCAGCCAAGTGATGGGAGGAGGCACCGGGGAGCTGTTTTTT. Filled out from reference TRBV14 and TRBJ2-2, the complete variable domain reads EAGVTQFPSHSVIEKGQTVTLRCDPISGHDNLYWYRRVMGKEIKFLLHFVKESKQDESGMPNNRFLAERTGGTYSTLKVQPAELEDSGVYFCASSQVMGGGTGELFFGEGSRLTVL.

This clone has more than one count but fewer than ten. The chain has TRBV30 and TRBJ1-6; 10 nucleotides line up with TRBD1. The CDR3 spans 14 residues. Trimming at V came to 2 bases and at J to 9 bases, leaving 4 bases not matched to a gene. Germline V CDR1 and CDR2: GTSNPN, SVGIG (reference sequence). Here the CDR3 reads CAWSPGQGSSPLHF. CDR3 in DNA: TGTGCCTGGAGTCCGGGACAGGGGAGTTCACCCCTCCACTTT.

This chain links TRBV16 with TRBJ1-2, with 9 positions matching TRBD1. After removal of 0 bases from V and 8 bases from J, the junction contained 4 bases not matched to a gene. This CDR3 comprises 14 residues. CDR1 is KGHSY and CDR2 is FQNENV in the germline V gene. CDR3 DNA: TGTGCCAGCAGCCAATCGGGACAGGGAGGCGGCTACACCTTC. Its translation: CASSQSGQGGGYTF.

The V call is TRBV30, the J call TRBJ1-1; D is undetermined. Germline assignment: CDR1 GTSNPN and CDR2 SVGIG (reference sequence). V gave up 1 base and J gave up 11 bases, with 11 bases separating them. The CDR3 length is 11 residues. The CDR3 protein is CAWSAPPGAFF. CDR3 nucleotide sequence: TGTGCCTGGAGTGCCCCCCCGGGGGCTTTCTTT.

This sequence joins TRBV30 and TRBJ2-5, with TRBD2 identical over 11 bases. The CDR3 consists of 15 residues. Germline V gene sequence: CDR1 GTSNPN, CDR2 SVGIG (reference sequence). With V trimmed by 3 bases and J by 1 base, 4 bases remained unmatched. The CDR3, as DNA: TGTGCCTGGAGGACGGGACTAGCGGTCCAAGAGACCCAGTACTTC. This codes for CAWRTGLAVQETQYF.

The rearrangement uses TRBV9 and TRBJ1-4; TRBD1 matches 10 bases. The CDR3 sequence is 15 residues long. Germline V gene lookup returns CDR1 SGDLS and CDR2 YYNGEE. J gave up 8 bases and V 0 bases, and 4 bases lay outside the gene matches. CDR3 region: CASSVDGTGEEKLFF. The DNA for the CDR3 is TGTGCCAGCAGCGTAGATGGGACAGGGGAGGAAAAACTGTTTTTT.

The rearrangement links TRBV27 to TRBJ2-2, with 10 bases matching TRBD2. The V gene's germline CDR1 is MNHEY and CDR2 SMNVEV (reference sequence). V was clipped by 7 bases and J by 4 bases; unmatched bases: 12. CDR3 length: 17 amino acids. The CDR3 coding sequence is TGTGCCAGCAATGGAGGTCCGGGACTAGCGACCACCGGGGAGCTGTTTTTT. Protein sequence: CASNGGPGLATTGELFF.

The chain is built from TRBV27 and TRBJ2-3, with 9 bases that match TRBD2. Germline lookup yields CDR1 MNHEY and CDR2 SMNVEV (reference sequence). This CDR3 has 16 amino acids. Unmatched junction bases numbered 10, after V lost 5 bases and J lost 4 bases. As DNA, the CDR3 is TGTGCCAGCAGTACGGGTAGCGGGAGTGGTCCAGATACGCAGTATTTT. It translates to CASSTGSGSGPDTQYF.

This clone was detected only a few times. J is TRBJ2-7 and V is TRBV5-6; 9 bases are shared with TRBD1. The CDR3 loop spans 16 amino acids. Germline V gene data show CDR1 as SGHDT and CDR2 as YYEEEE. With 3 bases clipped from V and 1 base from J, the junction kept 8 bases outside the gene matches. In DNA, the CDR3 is TGTGCCAGCAGCTCTTCCCGGGACAGGGTTTCCTACGAGCAGTACTTC. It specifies CASSSSRDRVSYEQYF.

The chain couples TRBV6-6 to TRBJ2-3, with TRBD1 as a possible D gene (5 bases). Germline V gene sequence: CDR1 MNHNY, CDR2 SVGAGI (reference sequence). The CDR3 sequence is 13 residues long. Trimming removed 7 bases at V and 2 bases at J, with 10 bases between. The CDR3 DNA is TGTGCCAGCATACAGGACCACACAGATACGCAGTATTTT. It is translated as CASIQDHTDTQYF.

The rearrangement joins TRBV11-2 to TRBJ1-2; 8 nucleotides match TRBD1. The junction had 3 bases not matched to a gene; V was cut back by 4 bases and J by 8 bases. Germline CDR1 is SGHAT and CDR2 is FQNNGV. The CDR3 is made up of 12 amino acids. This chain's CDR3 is CASSSGQGGYTF. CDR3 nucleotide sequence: TGTGCCAGCAGCTCAGGACAGGGAGGCTACACCTTC.

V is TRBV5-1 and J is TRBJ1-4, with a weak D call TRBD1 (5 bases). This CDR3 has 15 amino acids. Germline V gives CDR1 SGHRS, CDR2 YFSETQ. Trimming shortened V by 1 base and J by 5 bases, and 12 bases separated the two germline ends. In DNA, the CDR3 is TGCGCCAGCAGCTTGACAGGCCCTCGAAATGAAAAACTGTTTTTT. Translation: CASSLTGPRNEKLFF.

CDR3 in amino acids: CASSTGGTEAFF. The DNA for the CDR3 is TGTGCCAGCAGCACAGGGGGCACTGAAGCTTTCTTT. The gene calls are TRBV12-3 or TRBV12-4 and TRBJ1-1; 8 positions agree with TRBD1. V gave up 6 bases and J gave up 4 bases; unmatched junction bases: 1. The CDR3 consists of 12 residues.

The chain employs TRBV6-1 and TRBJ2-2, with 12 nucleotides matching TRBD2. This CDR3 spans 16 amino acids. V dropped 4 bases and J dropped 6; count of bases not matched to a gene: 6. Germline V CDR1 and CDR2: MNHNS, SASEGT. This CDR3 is CASSALTSGRPGELFF. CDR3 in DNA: TGTGCCAGCAGTGCCCTGACTAGCGGGAGACCCGGGGAGCTGTTTTTT.